Sequencing of this T cell receptor (beta chain) was carried out in a study of T cell repertoires in cytomegalovirus infection. Study summary: HLA-C-restricted CMV epitopes, recently identified, and well-studied HLA-B-restricted ones were used by the study. An indication of both CMV infection and matching HLA type came from public TCR beta signatures. Findings of the study overall: In two of eight donors, the top clonotype was HLA-C-restricted CMV-specific. Summed frequency of shared TCR beta families picked out CMV carriers who also had the relevant HLA.

Germline-derived CDR1 and CDR2 are DFQATT and SNEGSKA (reference sequence). V dropped 6 bases and J dropped 5; count of bases not matched to a gene: 9. The CDR3 contains 14 residues. TCRdb reprocessed the reads via MiXCR and lists one record per CDR3 protein. The sample lists about 890,000 distinct CDR3 sequences; 31% were seen once. Note on this clonotype: The antigen remains unidentified.

The material was cultured CD8+ T cells from PBMCs, obtained from culture after CMV antigen stimulation. The chain couples TRBV20-1 to TRBJ2-3, with 9 bases fitting TRBD2. The receptor was isolated from a human donor in good health (CMV status not recorded). Some clones in this sample may be carry-over from other donors' samples. The CDR3 DNA reads TGCAGTGCAAGGACTAGCGACGTTAGAGATACGCAGTATTTT. Translating it yields CSARTSDVRDTQYF.